This T cell receptor (beta chain) is from a study of blood T cell repertoires in COVID-19. Study in general: Sites in the United States, Italy and Spain provided acute and convalescent COVID-19 samples.

The V end was cut by 3 bases, the J end by 4 bases, with 30 bases between. Germline lookup yields CDR1 MNHEY and CDR2 SMNVEV (reference sequence). The CDR3 spans 20 residues. TCRdb keeps only in-frame clones here, not all; method: immunoSEQ multiplex PCR. The sample includes about 330,000 clones, around 86% of them seen just once. Recruits, aged 18 to 89 years, lived in about two dozen US areas. Participant-given clinical history determined each cohort assignment. Resolution of symptoms, clearance, or two negative PCRs was present in recovered Cohort 3 donors. The rearrangement uses TRBV27 and TRBJ1-2; D might be TRBD1 (6 bases). The sample taken for sequencing was PBMCs or T cells enriched from blood (not recorded which). This TCR came from a woman aged 18-29 years who had recovered from COVID-19. As DNA, the CDR3 is TGTGCCAGCAGTTTTGTCGCTGTAACGGTAGTAGCAGGGGATTCCTATGGCTACACCTTC. Amino acids: CASSFVAVTVVAGDSYGYTF.